This T cell receptor (beta chain) was profiled in a study of regulatory T cells in long-lasting Graves disease. Study-level findings and limits: Lower TCR diversity characterized persistent Graves' patients relative to newly diagnosed patients.

This clonotype occurred a few times. Antigen specificity is unknown. Germline V gene sequence: CDR1 MNHNS, CDR2 SASEGT. V was pared by 7 bases and J by 4 bases, with 14 bases between. The CDR3 loop spans 14 amino acids. Arm-PCR with iRepertoire HTBI primers amplified the CDR3 regions for these TCR beta libraries. TCRdb re-analysed the multiplex PCR reads in MiXCR, keeping a single row per CDR3 protein. The repertoire includes about 320,000 distinct CDR3 sequences, over 15% of them detected once, and more than 30% sits in the top ten. The time point: newly diagnosed GD, antithyroid drugs for less than 3 months. From RNA extracted from PBMCs, the TCR library was made. Peripheral blood, Nine milliliters per patient, was collected in EDTA tubes.

This receptor was identified in a female donor with Graves disease. Sequencing was performed on peripheral blood mononuclear cells (PBMCs), taken at new diagnosis, from a patient treated with antithyroid drugs. The chain combines TRBV6-1 with TRBJ2-1; the D gene could be TRBD1 or TRBD2 (5 bases each). The CDR3 spells CASILRDGYNEQFF. CDR3 bases: TGTGCCAGCATTCTCCGGGACGGATACAATGAGCAGTTCTTC.